The 27 T cell receptor beta chains given below trace back to one sample, sequenced in a study of spatial heterogeneity in lung cancer. TCRdb re-analysed the 5' RACE reads in MiXCR, keeping a single row per CDR3 protein. The sample consists of around 98,000 distinct CDR3 sequences, roughly a fifth of them appearing once. Time point meaning: blood at routine non-recurrence follow-up after resection. The specimen comprised PBMCs, sampled at follow-up. These receptors originate from a male donor with early-stage non-small cell lung cancer.

This clonotype was observed a handful of times. The chain links TRBV19 to TRBJ2-3; D remains ambiguous. The CDR3 extends over 14 amino acids. Germline CDR1 LNHDA, CDR2 SQIVND (reference sequence). V was clipped by 4 bases and J by 2 bases, with 10 bases between them. The CDR3 loop is CASSTPGVTDTQYF. The CDR3 bases are TGTGCCAGTAGTACGCCAGGCGTCACAGATACGCAGTATTTT.

A few counts support this clonotype. The rearrangement uses TRBV24-1 and TRBJ2-3; D gene ambiguous. Trimming removed 0 bases at V and 4 bases at J, with 4 bases between. CDR3 size: 13 residues. CDR1 is KGHDR, CDR2 SFDVKD, per germline. CDR3: CATSDLSSDTQYF. CDR3 bases: TGTGCCACCAGTGATTTGTCGTCAGATACGCAGTATTTT.

Regarding this clonotype: The junction departs from the called germline gene at one end, perhaps through a read error. The chain carries TRBV20-1 and TRBJ2-1; the D is unclear. The CDR3 length is 17 residues. Germline V gene sequence: CDR1 DFQATT, CDR2 SNEGSKA (reference sequence). The chain's CDR3 is CSARVSGSLSSYNELFF. The CDR3, as DNA: TGCAGTGCTAGAGTTTCTGGCTCCCTCTCATCCTACAATGAGCTGTTCTTC.

The chain recombines TRBV29-1 with TRBJ1-1; 7 bases fit TRBD1. V shed 5 bases, J shed 5 bases, and the junction held 5 bases outside the gene matches. CDR1 SQVTM and CDR2 ANQGSEA come from the germline V gene. This CDR3 region has 12 residues. CDR3 sequence: CSVTTGRTEAFF. In DNA, the CDR3 is TGCAGCGTTACGACAGGGAGAACTGAAGCTTTCTTT. The full variable domain, completed using reference TRBV29-1 and TRBJ1-1, is SAVISQKPSRDICQRGTSLTIQCQVDSQVTMMFWYRQQPGQSLTLIATANQGSEATYESGFVIDKFPISRPNLTFSTLTVSNMSPEDSSIYLCSVTTGRTEAFFGQGTRLTVV.

The chain couples TRBV5-6 to TRBJ1-1; D is unresolved. Germline values: CDR1 SGHDT, CDR2 YYEEEE. Trimming cost V 1 base and J 1 base, with 5 bases left between them. CDR3 length equals 13 residues. CDR3 residues: CASSLRQNTEAFF. CDR3 DNA: TGTGCCAGCAGCTTGCGACAGAACACTGAAGCTTTCTTT.

The gene calls are TRBV2 and TRBJ2-7; a possible D gene is TRBD1 (6 bases). The CDR3 loop spans 14 amino acids. Trimming shortened V by 6 bases and J by 0 bases, and 12 bases separated the two germline ends. From germline, CDR1 is SNHLY and CDR2 FYNNEI. CDR3 coding DNA: TGTGCCAGCAGCCGACAGGCTCGCTCCTACGAGCAGTACTTC. It encodes CASSRQARSYEQYF.

The chain uses TRBV27 and TRBJ2-7; no definite D call. Germline loops: CDR1 MNHEY, CDR2 SMNVEV (reference sequence). The CDR3 contains 11 residues. Deletions cut 5 bases from V and 5 bases from J, with 7 bases between. CDR3 region: CASSTGNEQYF. CDR3 in DNA: TGTGCCAGCAGTACGGGCAACGAGCAGTACTTC.

The V call is TRBV3-1, the J call TRBJ1-1, with D uncertain. Germline values: CDR1 LGHDT, CDR2 YNNKEL (reference sequence). V lost 1 base to trimming and J lost 4 bases, with 13 bases between them. The CDR3 is made up of 15 amino acids. CDR3: CASSQVSALSTEAFF. DNA of the CDR3: TGTGCCAGCAGCCAAGTTTCCGCCCTGAGCACTGAAGCTTTCTTT.

This clonotype has more than one count but fewer than ten. The chain is built from TRBV19 and TRBJ2-2, with 9 bases identical to TRBD2. This CDR3 region has 15 residues. Unmatched junction bases numbered 2, after V lost 6 bases and J lost 0 bases. Germline V gene sequence: CDR1 LNHDA, CDR2 SQIVND (reference sequence). CDR3 sequence (DNA): TGTGCCAGTAGCAGACTAGCGGCGAACACCGGGGAGCTGTTTTTT. Residues: CASSRLAANTGELFF.

J is TRBJ1-2 and V is TRBV6-6; no firm D call. The CDR3 length is 11 residues. Germline V lookup: CDR1 MNHNY, CDR2 SVGAGI (reference sequence). V shed 2 bases and J shed 8 bases, with 6 bases lying between them. DNA of the CDR3: TGTGCCAGCAGTTACGGGCCGGGCTACACCTTC. Translated: CASSYGPGYTF.

The rearrangement joins TRBV15 to TRBJ2-2; perhaps TRBD1 as D (6 bases). V was trimmed by 4 bases and J by 4 bases, leaving 13 bases between them. Germline V gene lookup returns CDR1 LNHNV and CDR2 YYDKDF (reference sequence). This CDR3 region has 15 residues. DNA of the CDR3: TGTGCCACCAGCACCTCCAGGGGTTTCACCGGGGAGCTGTTTTTT. Residues: CATSTSRGFTGELFF. Filled out from reference TRBV15 and TRBJ2-2, the complete variable domain reads DAMVIQNPRYQVTQFGKPVTLSCSQTLNHNVMYWYQQKSSQAPKLLFHYYDKDFNNEADTPDNFQSRRPNTSFCFLDIRSPGLGDTAMYLCATSTSRGFTGELFFGEGSRLTVL.

In this sample, this clonotype turned up a few times. This CDR3 reads CAWKRGGGETQYF. The DNA for the CDR3 is TGTGCCTGGAAACGGGGGGGCGGGGAGACCCAGTACTTC. The V gene is TRBV30, the J gene TRBJ2-5; 8 bases align to TRBD2. Looked up from germline, CDR1 is GTSNPN and CDR2 is SVGIG (reference sequence). V lost 4 bases and J lost 5; bases outside the gene matches: 6. The CDR3 covers 13 residues.

CDR3 in amino acids: CSAKPSGQKNLHF. The CDR3 nucleotides are TGCAGTGCAAAACCTTCGGGACAGAAAAACCTCCACTTT. J is TRBJ1-6 and V is TRBV20-1; 7 positions agree with TRBD1. Germline-derived CDR1 and CDR2 are DFQATT and SNEGSKA (reference sequence). The V and J ends lost 6 bases and 15 bases, in that order; junction bases with no gene match: 14. The CDR3 totals 13 residues.

This clonotype was picked up a small number of times. V usage is TRBV19 and J usage is TRBJ2-7; 7 nucleotides line up with TRBD1. Germline CDR1 LNHDA, CDR2 SQIVND (reference sequence). The CDR3 loop spans 15 amino acids. V gave up 3 bases and J gave up 0 bases; unmatched junction bases: 5. CDR3 sequence (DNA): TGTGCCAGTAGTATGCGCCGGGACAGCTCCTACGAGCAGTACTTC. It encodes CASSMRRDSSYEQYF.

This clonotype was seen a handful of times. The chain employs TRBV20-1 and TRBJ2-3; 8 bases fit TRBD2. V lost 3 bases, J lost 6 bases, and 5 bases stayed unmatched. Looked up from germline, CDR1 is DFQATT and CDR2 is SNEGSKA (reference sequence). The CDR3 loop spans 13 amino acids. Written as DNA, the CDR3 is TGCAGTGCTAGCGGGGGGGCGTCGGATACGCAGTATTTT. Encoded protein: CSASGGASDTQYF.

This clonotype was observed a handful of times. The chain employs TRBV5-1 and TRBJ2-7, with 12 bases lining up with TRBD1. Germline V gene lookup returns CDR1 SGHRS and CDR2 YFSETQ. V lost 0 bases and J lost 5; bases outside the gene matches: 3. The CDR3 consists of 15 residues. CDR3 sequence (DNA): TGCGCCAGCAGCTTGGCCGGGACAGGGGGCAACGAGCAGTACTTC. This encodes CASSLAGTGGNEQYF.

This clonotype occurred a few times. The gene calls are TRBV12-3 or TRBV12-4 and TRBJ1-1; 7 bases map to TRBD1. The CDR3 covers 15 residues. With 5 bases clipped from V and 0 bases from J, the junction kept 6 bases outside the gene matches. CDR3 nucleotide sequence: TGTGCCAGCAGTCCTCAGGGACAGCTGAACACTGAAGCTTTCTTT. Translating it yields CASSPQGQLNTEAFF.

This clonotype was observed a few times. This chain connects TRBV29-1 to TRBJ1-2; maybe TRBD1 (6 bases). CDR1 is SQVTM, CDR2 ANQGSEA, per germline. Trimming took 1 base from V and 7 from J, leaving 19 bases between them. This CDR3 spans 15 amino acids. The CDR3, as DNA: TGCAGCGTTGAAGCAGGGGAATTAGGGTGGTTTGGCTACACCTTC. Its translation is CSVEAGELGWFGYTF.

The chain is built from TRBV20-1 and TRBJ2-2, with D possibly TRBD1 on 6 matching bases. V was clipped by 3 bases and J by 6 bases, with 17 bases between them. Germline V gives CDR1 DFQATT, CDR2 SNEGSKA (reference sequence). CDR3 size: 15 residues. The DNA of the CDR3 is TGCAGTGCTAGTTACAGGGACCCAGGCGCCGGGGAGCTGTTTTTT. Translated: CSASYRDPGAGELFF.

V is TRBV10-3 and J is TRBJ2-5, with unresolved D. The germline V gene encodes CDR1 ENHRY and CDR2 SYGVKD. CDR3 length: 11 residues. Trimming removed 4 bases at V and 5 bases at J, with 5 bases between. The CDR3 coding sequence is TGTGCCATCAGTGCAAAGGAGACCCAGTACTTC. Translation: CAISAKETQYF.

This clonotype was observed a handful of times. The chain is built from TRBV20-1 and TRBJ1-1; D perhaps matches TRBD1 (5 bases). This CDR3 contains 13 residues. The V end was cut by 4 bases, the J end by 1 base, with 10 bases between. Germline CDR1 and CDR2: DFQATT and SNEGSKA (reference sequence). CDR3 protein: CSATRTTNTEAFF. In nucleotides, the CDR3 is TGCAGTGCTACAAGGACAACGAACACTGAAGCTTTCTTT.

This clonotype has only a few counts. The J gene is TRBJ2-1, the V gene TRBV20-1, with 9 bases matching TRBD2. This CDR3 spans 16 amino acids. The ends lost 5 bases at V and 2 bases at J; junction bases unmatched: 10. Germline CDR1 DFQATT, CDR2 SNEGSKA (reference sequence). The CDR3 DNA follows: TGCAGTGCTGAGCCGGGACTAGCTGACACCTACAATGAGCAGTTCTTC. This encodes CSAEPGLADTYNEQFF.

This clonotype was seen a handful of times. V gene TRBV5-6 combines with J gene TRBJ1-3; weak D call: TRBD1 (5 bases). The CDR3 sequence is 16 residues long. Germline V gene data show CDR1 as SGHDT and CDR2 as YYEEEE. V lost 4 bases, J lost 0 bases, and 14 bases lay in between. Written as DNA, the CDR3 is TGTGCCAGCAGCCCCTGGGGGGTCGGCTCTGGAAACACCATATATTTT. It encodes CASSPWGVGSGNTIYF.

This chain links TRBV5-1 with TRBJ2-5, with D perhaps matching TRBD1 (6 bases). The CDR3 runs 19 residues. V lost 2 bases and J lost 2, with 25 bases in between. Germline V CDR1 and CDR2: SGHRS, YFSETQ. DNA of the CDR3: TGCGCCAGCAGCTTAAGGGGCGGTTCTACAGGGACCTCACAAGAGACCCAGTACTTC. This codes for CASSLRGGSTGTSQETQYF.

Only a few counts were recorded for this clonotype. The J gene is TRBJ2-1, the V gene TRBV3-1, with 11 bases identical to TRBD2. The CDR3 consists of 15 residues. The germline gives CDR1 LGHDT, CDR2 YNNKEL (reference sequence). J gave up 8 bases and V 2 bases, and 5 bases lay outside the gene matches. The CDR3 coding sequence is TGTGCCAGCAGCCAAAGCCTAGCGGGAGGATATGAGCAGTTCTTC. Its translation: CASSQSLAGGYEQFF.

This clonotype has just a few counts. This chain uses TRBV4-2 with TRBJ2-7, with D unresolved. The CDR3 extends over 13 amino acids. Germline loops: CDR1 LGHNA, CDR2 YNFKEQ. V lost 0 bases and J 3 bases, leaving 6 bases between the germline ends. CDR3 DNA sequence: TGTGCCAGCAGCCAAGATGCTGGCTACGAGCAGTACGTC. It specifies CASSQDAGYEQYV.

This clonotype was seen at least ten times. The gene calls are TRBV12-3 or TRBV12-4 and TRBJ2-7; TRBD2 matches 12 bases. V shed 5 bases and J 9 bases; nucleotides not matched to a gene: 11. This CDR3 has 15 amino acids. The CDR3 DNA is TGTGCCAGCAGTCCGTCTAGCGGGAGGGTCGGAGTGCAGTACTTC. It yields the protein CASSPSSGRVGVQYF.